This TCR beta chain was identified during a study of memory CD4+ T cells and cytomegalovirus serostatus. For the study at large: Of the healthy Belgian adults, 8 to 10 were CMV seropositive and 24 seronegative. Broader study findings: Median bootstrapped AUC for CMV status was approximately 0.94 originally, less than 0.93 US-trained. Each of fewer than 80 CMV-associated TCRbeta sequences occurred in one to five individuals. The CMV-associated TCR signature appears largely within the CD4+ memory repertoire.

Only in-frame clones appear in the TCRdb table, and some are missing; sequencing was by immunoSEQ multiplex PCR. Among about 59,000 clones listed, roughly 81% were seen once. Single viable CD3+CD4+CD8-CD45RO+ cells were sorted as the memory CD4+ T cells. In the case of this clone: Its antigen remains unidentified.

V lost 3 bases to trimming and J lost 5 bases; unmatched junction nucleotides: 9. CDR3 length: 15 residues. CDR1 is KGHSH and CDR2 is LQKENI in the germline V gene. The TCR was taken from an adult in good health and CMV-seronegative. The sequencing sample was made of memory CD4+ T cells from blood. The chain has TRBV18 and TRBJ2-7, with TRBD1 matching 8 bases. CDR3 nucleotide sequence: TGTGCCAGCTCACCCTCTGACAGGGGTCGTGACGAGCAGTACTTC. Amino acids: CASSPSDRGRDEQYF.